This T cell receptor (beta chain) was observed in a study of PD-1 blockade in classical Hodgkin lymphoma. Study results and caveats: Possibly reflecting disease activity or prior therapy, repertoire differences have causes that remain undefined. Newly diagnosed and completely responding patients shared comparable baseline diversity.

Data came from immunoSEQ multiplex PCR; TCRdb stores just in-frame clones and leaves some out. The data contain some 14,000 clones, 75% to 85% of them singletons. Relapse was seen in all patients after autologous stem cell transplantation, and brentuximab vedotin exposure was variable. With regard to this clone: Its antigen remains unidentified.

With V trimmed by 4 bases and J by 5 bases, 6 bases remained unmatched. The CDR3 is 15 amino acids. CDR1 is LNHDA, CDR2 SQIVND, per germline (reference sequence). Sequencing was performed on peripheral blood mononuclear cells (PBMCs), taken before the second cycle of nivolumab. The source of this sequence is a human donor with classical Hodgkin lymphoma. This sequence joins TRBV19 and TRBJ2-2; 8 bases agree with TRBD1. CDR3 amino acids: CASSSQGAWTGELFF. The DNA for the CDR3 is TGTGCCAGTAGTAGCCAGGGGGCGTGGACCGGGGAGCTGTTTTTT.